These 19 T cell receptor beta chains came from one sample sequenced in a study of preoperative IRX-2 immunotherapy in early breast cancer. This table comes from immunoSEQ multiplex PCR, and its TCRdb copy is limited to in-frame clones, with some not included. Of about 25,000 clones detected, roughly four fifths appear once; the ten largest clones hold roughly 1.4%. Treatment here: preoperative locoregional IRX-2 cytokine immunotherapy. Sequenced here: lymph node tissue, sampled after IRX-2 immunotherapy. Receptors were obtained from a human donor with breast cancer.

The chain employs TRBV19 and TRBJ2-1; perhaps TRBD2 as D (6 bases). V shed 6 bases and J shed 9 bases, with 18 bases lying between them. The germline V gene encodes CDR1 LNHDA and CDR2 SQIVND (reference sequence). This CDR3 has 14 amino acids. In DNA, the CDR3 is TGTGCCAGTAGCCCGACGGGGGTGGGAATTGAGCAGTTCTTC. This sequence encodes CASSPTGVGIEQFF. Full variable domain (rest looked up from reference TRBV19 and TRBJ2-1): DGGITQSPKYLFRKEGQNVTLSCEQNLNHDAMYWYRQDPGQGLRLIYYSQIVNDFQKGDIAEGYSVSREKKESFPLTVTSAQKNPTAFYLCASSPTGVGIEQFFGPGTRLTVL.

The chain employs TRBV11-3 and TRBJ1-6, with D perhaps TRBD1 (6 bases). Germline CDR1 SGHNT, CDR2 YENEEA. This CDR3 is 15 amino acids long. Trimming took off 5 bases at V and 7 bases at J, with 15 bases between the two ends. CDR3 sequence: CASSPEQGTNSPLHF. The CDR3 DNA follows: TGTGCCAGCAGCCCGGAACAGGGAACGAATTCACCCCTCCACTTT.

The chain joins TRBV28 to TRBJ1-2; 8 bases are shared with TRBD1. Per germline, CDR1 MDHEN and CDR2 SYDVKM. J gave up 4 bases and V 2 bases, and 9 bases lay outside the gene matches. CDR3 length equals 16 residues. This CDR3 is CASSLNRGTFAYGYTF. CDR3 coding DNA: TGTGCCAGCAGTTTAAACAGGGGGACGTTTGCCTATGGCTACACCTTC.

This chain uses TRBV19 with TRBJ1-2, with a tentative D call TRBD1 (6 bases). The CDR3 runs 13 residues. CDR1 and CDR2 from the germline V gene are LNHDA and SQIVND (reference sequence). V was trimmed by 6 bases and J by 4 bases, leaving 12 bases between them. The CDR3 region is CASSHTGIYGYTF. The CDR3 DNA is TGTGCCAGTAGCCATACAGGGATCTATGGCTACACCTTC.

The V gene is TRBV15, the J gene TRBJ2-2; 7 bases align to TRBD1. V was clipped by 7 bases and J by 6 bases; unmatched bases: 11. From germline, CDR1 is LNHNV and CDR2 YYDKDF (reference sequence). The CDR3 extends over 15 amino acids. CDR3 bases: TGTGCCACCATGCCGGGACAGATTCTCCCCGGGGAGCTGTTTTTT. It encodes CATMPGQILPGELFF.

This chain links TRBV14 with TRBJ1-2; the match to TRBD1 covers 7 bases. The CDR3 contains 15 residues. The junction had 8 bases not matched to a gene; V was cut back by 3 bases and J by 4 bases. CDR1 is SGHDN and CDR2 is FVKESK in the germline V gene. The CDR3 DNA is TGTGCCAGCAGCCAGATTACAGGGGTGGCCTATGGCTACACCTTC. It yields the protein CASSQITGVAYGYTF.

The V call is TRBV19, the J call TRBJ1-2; TRBD1 matches 7 bases. V lost 7 bases and J lost 4; bases outside the gene matches: 6. The CDR3 covers 13 residues. Looked up from germline, CDR1 is LNHDA and CDR2 is SQIVND (reference sequence). CDR3 sequence: CASNEDRAYGYTF. CDR3 sequence (DNA): TGTGCCAGTAACGAAGACAGGGCCTATGGCTACACCTTC.

The chain combines TRBV6-8 with TRBJ1-1; the match to TRBD1 covers 7 bases. Germline CDR1 is MNHGY and CDR2 is SAAAGT. J gave up 3 bases and V 2 bases, and 3 bases lay outside the gene matches. The CDR3 is 14 residues long. The CDR3 bases are TGTGCCAGCAGTTACGACAGGGCCGACACTGAAGCTTTCTTT. This translates into CASSYDRADTEAFF.

The chain has TRBV19 and TRBJ2-7, with 7 bases identical to TRBD2. The CDR3 is made up of 15 amino acids. The junction had 11 bases not matched to a gene; V was cut back by 7 bases and J by 2 bases. CDR1 and CDR2 (germline): LNHDA, SQIVND (reference sequence). CDR3 amino acids: CASKRGVGGPYEQYF. The CDR3 coding sequence is TGTGCCAGTAAGCGGGGAGTCGGGGGTCCCTACGAGCAGTACTTC.

J is TRBJ1-5 and V is TRBV6-8, with D possibly matching TRBD1 (5 bases). This CDR3 is 13 amino acids long. V lost 6 bases and J lost 2, with 8 bases in between. Looked up from germline, CDR1 is MNHGY and CDR2 is SAAAGT. The CDR3 bases are TGTGCCAGCAGGGTGGGGGGCAATCAGCCCCAGCATTTT. This encodes CASRVGGNQPQHF.

The chain carries TRBV11-3 and TRBJ2-5, with D perhaps TRBD2 (6 bases). The CDR3 sequence is 14 residues long. Germline V gene sequence: CDR1 SGHNT, CDR2 YENEEA. V dropped 5 bases and J dropped 2 bases, with 12 bases sitting between them. The CDR3 region is CASSRRGAQETQYF. In nucleotides, the CDR3 is TGTGCCAGCAGCCGGAGGGGTGCTCAAGAGACCCAGTACTTC.

This rearrangement joins TRBV18 to TRBJ2-3; no clear D. Germline V lookup: CDR1 KGHSH, CDR2 LQKENI. Trimming removed 3 bases at V and 0 bases at J, with 13 bases between. The CDR3 contains 16 residues. The CDR3 DNA reads as TGTGCCAGCTCACCGCTACAGAAATCTAGCACAGATACGCAGTATTTT. It translates to CASSPLQKSSTDTQYF.

Only a few counts were recorded for this clone. The CDR3 is CASSLETGDSGANVLTF. The CDR3 DNA follows: TGTGCCAGCAGCTTGGAGACAGGGGACTCTGGGGCCAACGTCCTGACTTTC. This chain uses TRBV11-3 with TRBJ2-6; TRBD1 matches at 8 bases. Germline V gene data show CDR1 as SGHNT and CDR2 as YENEEA. The CDR3 is 17 residues long. After removal of 3 bases from V and 0 bases from J, the junction contained 4 bases not matched to a gene.

This clone was seen a handful of times. The rearrangement uses TRBV19 and TRBJ2-4; possibly TRBD2 for D (6 bases). CDR1 is LNHDA and CDR2 is SQIVND in the germline V gene (reference sequence). V lost 4 bases, J lost 4 bases, and 20 bases lay in between. This CDR3 has 17 amino acids. CDR3 region: CASSTPGRSSPKNIQYF. The CDR3 DNA reads TGTGCCAGTAGTACCCCGGGGAGGTCTTCGCCAAAAAACATTCAGTACTTC.

CDR3 protein: CASSEAAPLHF. Here the CDR3 DNA reads TGTGCCAGCAGTGAAGCAGCACCCCTCCACTTT. This chain uses TRBV6-7 with TRBJ1-6; D is ambiguous. TRBV6-7 is annotated as an ORF whose role is uncertain. This CDR3 has 11 residues. V lost 5 bases and J lost 11, with 7 bases in between.

This chain uses TRBV11-3 with TRBJ1-6, with unresolved D. In germline, CDR1 is SGHNT, CDR2 YENEEA. This CDR3 spans 15 amino acids. The V end was cut by 4 bases, the J end by 9 bases, with 16 bases between. The CDR3: CASSSTAYGSSPLHF. The CDR3 DNA follows: TGTGCCAGCAGCTCTACAGCATACGGTAGTTCACCCCTCCACTTT. The full variable domain, its missing parts supplied by reference TRBV11-3 and TRBJ1-6, is EAGVVQSPRYKIIEKKQPVAFWCNPISGHNTLYWYLQNLGQGPELLIRYENEEAVDDSQLPKDRFSAERLKGVDSTLKIQPAELGDSAVYLCASSSTAYGSSPLHFGNGTRLTVT.

The chain joins TRBV14 to TRBJ2-5, with 8 bases matching TRBD2. CDR3 length: 13 residues. Germline V CDR1 and CDR2: SGHDN, FVKESK. Trimming took 5 bases from V and 5 from J; bases not matched to a gene: 4. CDR3 region: CASSFSGVETQYF. CDR3 DNA sequence: TGTGCCAGCAGCTTTAGCGGGGTTGAGACCCAGTACTTC.

The J gene is TRBJ2-1, the V gene TRBV10-3; D might be TRBD1 (5 bases). The germline V and J ends were trimmed by 10 bases and 9 bases, with 16 bases remaining between them. The CDR3 covers 12 residues. Germline values: CDR1 ENHRY, CDR2 SYGVKD. The CDR3: CATQQVQGEQFF. DNA of the CDR3: TGTGCCACACAGCAAGTCCAGGGTGAGCAGTTCTTC.

The J gene is TRBJ1-5, the V gene TRBV28; D unclear. Germline V gives CDR1 MDHEN, CDR2 SYDVKM. CDR3 length: 14 residues. Trimming removed 3 bases at V and 7 bases at J, with 13 bases between. The CDR3 DNA reads as TGTGCCAGCAGTTTGTCCCCCTTAGGGCAGCCCCAGCATTTT. As protein: CASSLSPLGQPQHF. Supplemented by reference TRBV28 and TRBJ1-5, the full variable domain reads DVKVTQSSRYLVKRTGEKVFLECVQDMDHENMFWYRQDPGLGLRLIYFSYDVKMKEKGDIPEGYSVSREKKERFSLILESASTNQTSMYLCASSLSPLGQPQHFGDGTRLSIL.